Only one count was recorded for the clone carrying this T cell receptor (beta chain). Its antigen is not known. This entry is derived from a study of T cell responses to AZD1222 COVID-19 vaccine. Study findings and constraints: The donor cohort was predominantly white British with a female majority, and clonal diversity may have been underestimated. CD4 TCRs covered the whole spike, strongest at regions 160-218 and 743-854.

Produced via immunoSEQ multiplex PCR; TCRdb's table is partial and in-frame only. The data show around 95,000 clones, around 87% seen once. The V end lost 2 bases, the J end lost 3 bases, and 5 bases lay between the germline ends. The CDR3 has 12 amino acids. The germline V gene encodes CDR1 MNHNS and CDR2 SASEGT. The specimen comprised peripheral blood, sampled on day 0 of MenACWY control vaccination. The chain combines TRBV6-1 with TRBJ2-7; D not certain. The source is an adult in good health. The CDR3 DNA reads TGTGCCAGCAGTGAACCGGGCTACGAGCAGTACTTC. Residues: CASSEPGYEQYF.